These 20 T cell receptor beta chains share one sample of origin, sequenced in a study of control samples from healthy donors and cancer patients. Profiled with immunoSEQ multiplex PCR; TCRdb holds only in-frame clones, not every one. Of roughly 220,000 clones listed, 85% to 95% were seen once; the top ten hold less than 1.6%. Specimen: blood. The receptors come from a man aged 45-65 years in good health.

V usage is TRBV5-1 and J usage is TRBJ2-1, with D possibly TRBD1 on 5 matching bases. Germline V CDR1 and CDR2: SGHRS, YFSETQ. This CDR3 is built from 13 residues. The V and J ends lost 5 bases and 8 bases respectively, with 14 bases between them. CDR3 nucleotides: TGCGCCAGCAGTTCCCAGGGTCTCTATGAGCAGTTCTTC. Translation: CASSSQGLYEQFF.

The chain combines TRBV19 with TRBJ1-5; 9 bases are a match to TRBD1. CDR3 size: 13 residues. Germline V gives CDR1 LNHDA, CDR2 SQIVND (reference sequence). V gave up 10 bases and J gave up 6 bases; unmatched junction bases: 7. The CDR3 loop is CATRGTGPQPQHF. In DNA form, the CDR3 reads TGTGCCACCCGAGGGACAGGGCCTCAGCCCCAGCATTTT.

This chain joins TRBV7-2 and TRBJ1-1, with a weak D call TRBD1 (5 bases). The V end lost 2 bases, the J end lost 4 bases, and 11 bases lay between the germline ends. The CDR3 has 14 residues. The germline gives CDR1 SGHTA, CDR2 FQGNSA. CDR3 DNA: TGTGCCAGCAGCTTACGGAGGGACGGCACTGAAGCTTTCTTT. Translating it yields CASSLRRDGTEAFF.

The chain employs TRBV19 and TRBJ2-1; TRBD1 agrees at 9 bases. The CDR3 consists of 15 residues. V shed 9 bases and J 9 bases; nucleotides not matched to a gene: 15. The germline CDR1 and CDR2 sequences are LNHDA and SQIVND (reference sequence). The CDR3 is CASTGGRGLIGEQFF. In DNA form, the CDR3 reads TGTGCCAGCACAGGGGGCCGTGGGCTGATCGGTGAGCAGTTCTTC.

The CDR3 reads CASSRTQGDRTNGYTF. Here the CDR3 DNA reads TGCGCCAGCAGCCGTACACAGGGGGACCGTACTAATGGCTACACCTTC. The chain recombines TRBV4-3 with TRBJ1-2, with 8 bases fitting TRBD1. Germline CDR1 LGHNA, CDR2 YSLEER. This CDR3 region has 16 residues. The V segment lost 4 bases and the J segment 6 bases; nucleotides outside the gene matches: 13.

Only one count was recorded for this clone. The rearrangement joins TRBV18 to TRBJ1-1, with TRBD1 matching 8 bases. J lost 1 base, V lost 6 bases, and 10 bases had no gene match. There are 16 residues in the CDR3. Germline CDR1 is KGHSH and CDR2 is LQKENI. The CDR3 loop reads CASSATGTGENTEAFF. The CDR3 DNA is TGTGCCAGCTCGGCAACCGGGACAGGCGAGAACACTGAAGCTTTCTTT. The full variable domain, completed using reference TRBV18 and TRBJ1-1, is NAGVMQNPRHLVRRRGQEARLRCSPMKGHSHVYWYRQLPEEGLKFMVYLQKENIIDESGMPKERFSAEFPKEGPSILRIQQVVRGDSAAYFCASSATGTGENTEAFFGQGTRLTVV.

Details on this clone: A junction boundary mismatches the germline segment, possibly from a read error. V usage is TRBV19 and J usage is TRBJ2-5; D is unresolved. This CDR3 region has 13 residues. The germline CDR1 and CDR2 sequences are LNHDA and SQIVND (reference sequence). CDR3 sequence reads: CASSTSRVETRYF. CDR3 nucleotide sequence: TGTGCCAGTAGCACGTCCCGGGTGGAGACCCGGTACTTC.

DNA of the CDR3: TGTGCCAGCAGTTCGGAGGGGACAGGGTCGAACGAGCAGTACTTC. Protein product: CASSSEGTGSNEQYF. The V and J genes are TRBV6-5 and TRBJ2-7, with 9 bases fitting TRBD1. Unmatched junction bases numbered 9, after V lost 4 bases and J lost 5 bases. The CDR3 has 15 residues. Germline V gene sequence: CDR1 MNHEY, CDR2 SVGAGI.

The rearrangement uses TRBV5-1 and TRBJ2-7; weak D call: TRBD1 (6 bases). Trimming left V 4 bases short and J 5 bases short, with 13 bases between. The CDR3 contains 13 residues. The germline gives CDR1 SGHRS, CDR2 YFSETQ. CDR3 sequence: CASSGGQGDEQYF. The CDR3 DNA follows: TGCGCCAGCAGCGGGGGCCAGGGAGACGAGCAGTACTTC.

The chain uses TRBV5-1 and TRBJ1-2; TRBD1 aligns across 7 bases. The germline CDR1 and CDR2 sequences are SGHRS and YFSETQ. CDR3 length equals 17 residues. Germline trimming cut 2 bases from V and 8 bases from J; bases unmatched to any gene: 18. CDR3 in amino acids: CASSFDRADTRAGGYTF. Here the CDR3 DNA reads TGCGCCAGCAGCTTTGACAGGGCTGACACGCGGGCGGGGGGCTACACCTTC. Full variable domain (outside the CDR3, taken from reference TRBV5-1 and TRBJ1-2): KAGVTQTPRYLIKTRGQQVTLSCSPISGHRSVSWYQQTPGQGLQFLFEYFSETQRNKGNFPGRFSGRQFSNSRSEMNVSTLELGDSALYLCASSFDRADTRAGGYTFGSGTRLTVV.

The chain couples TRBV6-5 to TRBJ2-7, with TRBD1 identical over 10 bases. This CDR3 spans 15 amino acids. J lost 4 bases, V lost 7 bases, and 10 bases had no gene match. CDR1 and CDR2 (germline): MNHEY, SVGAGI. The CDR3 here is CASKEGQGIYYEQYV. The CDR3 region has the DNA TGTGCCAGCAAAGAGGGACAGGGGATCTATTACGAGCAGTACGTC.

The chain uses TRBV24-1 and TRBJ2-3, with D maybe TRBD2 (7 bases). Germline V gene data show CDR1 as KGHDR and CDR2 as SFDVKD. This CDR3 has 13 amino acids. Trimming left V 6 bases short and J 4 bases short, with 10 bases between. DNA of the CDR3: TGTGCCACCAGTAGGGGGGGTTCAGATACGCAGTATTTT. Its translation is CATSRGGSDTQYF.

The V and J genes are TRBV5-1 and TRBJ2-2; 10 bases match TRBD2. This CDR3 is 15 amino acids long. Germline V gene data show CDR1 as SGHRS and CDR2 as YFSETQ. J was trimmed by 5 bases and V by 5 bases; bases with no gene match: 6. CDR3 nucleotide sequence: TGCGCCAGCAGATTAGCGGGGGGCAGGACCGGGGAGCTGTTTTTT. It codes for CASRLAGGRTGELFF.

The CDR3 is CAISELTGAEAFF. In nucleotides, the CDR3 is TGTGCCATCAGTGAGTTAACAGGGGCTGAAGCTTTCTTT. The chain links TRBV10-3 to TRBJ1-1; 7 nucleotides agree with TRBD1. Germline V gives CDR1 ENHRY, CDR2 SYGVKD. With V trimmed by 1 base and J by 6 bases, 2 bases remained unmatched. CDR3 length equals 13 residues.

V gene TRBV20-1 combines with J gene TRBJ1-2; no reliable D call. This CDR3 region has 13 residues. The germline gives CDR1 DFQATT, CDR2 SNEGSKA (reference sequence). The germline V and J ends were trimmed by 3 bases and 3 bases, with 11 bases remaining between them. CDR3 in amino acids: CSASTGPYYGYTF. The CDR3 nucleotides are TGCAGTGCTAGTACTGGTCCATACTATGGCTACACCTTC.

This chain uses TRBV18 with TRBJ2-3, with 7 bases fitting TRBD1. CDR1 is KGHSH, CDR2 LQKENI, per germline. The trim removed 4 bases at V and 5 bases at J, leaving 0 bases unmatched. CDR3 length equals 12 residues. The CDR3 loop is CASSRQGDTQYF. The CDR3 coding sequence is TGTGCCAGCTCACGACAGGGAGATACGCAGTATTTT.

The V call is TRBV3-1 (or the pseudogene TRBV3-2), the J call TRBJ2-2; 7 bases fit TRBD1. The CDR3 has 16 amino acids. J lost 6 bases, V lost 4 bases, and 11 bases had no gene match. Per germline, CDR1 LGHDT and CDR2 YNNKEL (reference sequence). The CDR3 reads CASSLGTAPRSGELFF. The CDR3 DNA sequence: TGTGCCAGCAGCCTTGGGACAGCTCCTCGGTCCGGGGAGCTGTTTTTT.

The genes are TRBV19 and TRBJ1-2; D may be TRBD1 (5 bases). The CDR3 has 14 amino acids. Per the germline V gene, CDR1 is LNHDA and CDR2 is SQIVND (reference sequence). Trimming left V 7 bases short and J 2 bases short, with 14 bases between. The CDR3 nucleotides read TGTGCCAGTACTATCGCGCAGGGAAACTATGGCTACACCTTC. The encoded protein is CASTIAQGNYGYTF.

V and J are TRBV3-1 (or the pseudogene TRBV3-2) and TRBJ2-5; no firm D call. The CDR3 consists of 13 residues. Trimming took off 0 bases at V and 4 bases at J, with 6 bases between the two ends. CDR1 and CDR2 from the germline V gene are LGHDT and YNNKEL (reference sequence). The CDR3 DNA sequence: TGTGCCAGCAGCCAAGAAAGCAGAGAGACCCAGTACTTC. This gives the protein CASSQESRETQYF.

This clone appeared a few times. This sequence joins TRBV6-5 and TRBJ2-5, with D possibly matching TRBD1 (6 bases). The CDR3 extends over 14 amino acids. Trimming removed 5 bases at V and 2 bases at J, with 12 bases between. Germline V gives CDR1 MNHEY, CDR2 SVGAGI. The CDR3 nucleotides are TGTGCCAGCAGTCAACAGGGCCTTCAAGAGACCCAGTACTTC. Amino acids: CASSQQGLQETQYF.